This TCR beta chain is drawn from a study of blood T cell repertoires in COVID-19. Turning to the study itself: There were acute and convalescent COVID-19 samples, and they came from the United States, Italy and Spain.

Clones were sequenced by immunoSEQ multiplex PCR, and TCRdb holds only the in-frame ones, with some missing. The sample includes 250,000 to 300,000 clones, roughly 84% of them seen just once. In Cohort 3, a recovered donor had either two negative PCRs, clearance, or symptom resolution. V dropped 0 bases and J dropped 6; count of bases not matched to a gene: 5. The CDR3 extends over 15 amino acids. CDR1 and CDR2 (germline): MNHEY, SVGEGT. This chain uses TRBV6-2 or TRBV6-3 with TRBJ1-5, with 7 nucleotides matching TRBD1. The sample taken for sequencing was PBMCs or T cells enriched from blood (not recorded which). This receptor was identified in a man in his fifties or sixties who had recovered from COVID-19. The CDR3 region is CASSYSDRAGQPQHF. The CDR3 region has the DNA TGTGCCAGCAGTTACTCAGACAGGGCGGGTCAGCCCCAGCATTTT.